Listed below are T cell receptor beta chains from one sample, sequenced in a study of technical replicates of blood from a few donors. Some clones are missing from TCRdb's copy, which holds only in-frame ones; the method was immunoSEQ multiplex PCR. The sample shows 78,000 or so clones, roughly 89% of them seen only once. Sequenced sample: T cells isolated from PBMCs. These TCRs come from a human donor in good health. Some clones in this sample may be carry-over from other donors' samples. Both conserved end residues are part of each CDR3. The D gene is left open where the match is weak. Only part of the rows carry a size: once, few, many, or a class if the clone is expanded.

d_call j_call v_call clone_size cdr3_aa cdr3_nt
TRBD1 TRBJ2-7 TRBV11-3 - CASSLESGQNYEQYF TGTGCCAGCAGCTTAGAGTCGGGACAGAACTACGAGCAGTACTTC
TRBD2 TRBJ2-1 TRBV18 - CASSPVAGEPHNEQFF TGTGCCAGCTCACCAGTAGCGGGTGAGCCCCACAATGAGCAGTTCTTC
TRBD2 TRBJ2-3 TRBV5-1 - CASSLFAGESTDTQYF TGCGCCAGCAGCTTGTTTGCGGGGGAAAGCACAGATACGCAGTATTTT
- TRBJ2-5 TRBV6-5 once CASSYSADQETQYF TGTGCCAGCAGTTACTCGGCAGATCAAGAGACCCAGTACTTC
- TRBJ2-7 TRBV7-8 once CASSPRTRLYEQYF TGTGCCAGCAGCCCGAGGACAAGACTTTACGAGCAGTACTTC
TRBD2 TRBJ2-1 TRBV4-2 - CASSQERLAAHEQFF TGTGCCAGCAGCCAAGAAAGACTAGCTGCACATGAGCAGTTCTTC
- TRBJ2-2 TRBV4-1 - CASSQGRVTGELFF TGCGCCAGCAGCCAAGGCAGGGTCACCGGGGAGCTGTTTTTT
- TRBJ2-1 TRBV18 - CASSPPVNRLPPFNEQFF TGTGCCAGCTCACCACCGGTCAATCGACTACCTCCGTTCAATGAGCAGTTCTTC
TRBD2 TRBJ2-1 TRBV11-3 - CASSFLAGTDEQFF TGTGCCAGCAGCTTTCTAGCGGGGACTGATGAGCAGTTCTTC
TRBD2 TRBJ2-2 TRBV19 - CASSRRLAGLAANTGELFF TGTGCCAGTAGTAGGCGACTAGCGGGACTCGCCGCGAACACCGGGGAGCTGTTTTTT
- TRBJ2-7 TRBV19 - CASRPPSTSEQYF TGTGCCAGTAGGCCCCCAAGTACTAGCGAGCAGTACTTC
TRBD2 TRBJ2-1 TRBV7-6 - CASSTTSGEYNEQFF TGTGCCAGCAGCACGACTAGCGGGGAGTACAATGAGCAGTTCTTC
TRBD1 TRBJ2-7 TRBV6-5 few CASSSRDSYEQYF TGTGCCAGCAGTTCCCGGGACAGCTACGAGCAGTACTTC
TRBD1 TRBJ1-5 TRBV6-1 - CASSQGDKGNQPQHF TGTGCCAGCAGTCAGGGGGATAAGGGCAATCAGCCCCAGCATTTT
TRBD1 TRBJ1-6 TRBV12-5 - CASGLGQGVKNSPLHF TGTGCTAGTGGTTTGGGACAGGGAGTAAAAAATTCACCCCTCCACTTT
TRBD1 TRBJ2-4 TRBV5-4 - CASSSSGNRGNIQYF TGTGCCAGCAGCTCTTCAGGGAACAGGGGAAACATTCAGTACTTC
TRBD1 TRBJ2-2 TRBV11-2 - CAIAGTGDTGELFF TGTGCCATCGCGGGGACAGGGGACACCGGGGAGCTGTTTTTT
TRBD1 TRBJ2-3 TRBV15 - CATSRDPLGQGIMTDTQYF TGTGCCACCAGCAGAGATCCCCTGGGACAGGGAATCATGACAGATACGCAGTATTTT
- TRBJ2-5 TRBV27 - CASSRYRANQETQYF TGTGCCAGCAGTCGATACAGGGCGAACCAAGAGACCCAGTACTTC
- TRBJ2-3 TRBV13 - CASSLGLSIVADTQYF TGTGCCAGCAGCTTAGGCCTAAGTATTGTCGCAGATACGCAGTATTTT
TRBD1 TRBJ1-4 TRBV7-2 once CASSLGGRGVPEKLFF TGTGCCAGCAGCTTAGGAGGCAGGGGGGTACCTGAAAAACTGTTTTTT
- TRBJ1-2 TRBV6-1 - CASSELGQGGGYTF TGTGCCAGCAGTGAATTGGGGCAGGGAGGTGGCTACACCTTC
TRBD1 TRBJ1-1 TRBV4-1 once CASSPGQEETMNTEAFF TGCGCCAGCAGCCCGGGACAGGAGGAAACTATGAACACTGAAGCTTTCTTT
- TRBJ1-1 TRBV6-6 - CASRPDTLTEAFF TGTGCCAGCAGACCCGACACCCTCACTGAAGCTTTCTTT
TRBD2 TRBJ2-7 TRBV10-3 - CAISAGLAGLSYEQYF TGTGCCATCAGTGCGGGGCTAGCGGGACTCTCCTACGAGCAGTACTTC
- TRBJ1-5 TRBV5-6 - CASSRDSSNQPQHF TGTGCCAGCAGCCGAGACAGTAGCAATCAGCCCCAGCATTTT
- TRBJ1-4 TRBV28 - CASSYKPGNAEKLFF TGTGCCAGCAGCTACAAACCGGGAAATGCGGAAAAACTGTTTTTT
- TRBJ1-5 TRBV11-2 - CASSTNRGAADQPQHF TGTGCCAGCAGCACAAATCGGGGGGCGGCGGATCAGCCCCAGCATTTT
- TRBJ2-7 TRBV6-6 - CASSLSRGSYEQYF TGTGCCAGCAGTCTTTCTAGAGGGTCCTACGAGCAGTACTTC
TRBD1 TRBJ2-7 TRBV28 - CASSSGQGPYEQYF TGTGCCAGCAGTTCGGGACAGGGTCCCTACGAGCAGTACTTC
TRBD1 TRBJ2-3 TRBV30 - CAWSAGTVSTDTQYF TGTGCCTGGAGTGCGGGGACAGTGAGCACAGATACGCAGTATTTT
- TRBJ2-7 TRBV4-1 - CASSQDSVAAPYSYEQYF TGCGCCAGCAGCCAAGATTCAGTAGCGGCACCCTACTCCTACGAGCAGTACTTC
TRBD1 TRBJ2-5 TRBV28 - CASSLPQGSGETQYF TGTGCCAGCAGCCTACCACAGGGGAGTGGAGAGACCCAGTACTTC
- TRBJ2-5 TRBV5-4 - CASSLDRTAQETQYF TGTGCCAGCAGCTTGGATAGGACAGCCCAAGAGACCCAGTACTTC
- TRBJ1-5 TRBV27 - CASSLSGANQPQHF TGTGCCAGCAGTTTATCAGGAGCTAATCAGCCCCAGCATTTT